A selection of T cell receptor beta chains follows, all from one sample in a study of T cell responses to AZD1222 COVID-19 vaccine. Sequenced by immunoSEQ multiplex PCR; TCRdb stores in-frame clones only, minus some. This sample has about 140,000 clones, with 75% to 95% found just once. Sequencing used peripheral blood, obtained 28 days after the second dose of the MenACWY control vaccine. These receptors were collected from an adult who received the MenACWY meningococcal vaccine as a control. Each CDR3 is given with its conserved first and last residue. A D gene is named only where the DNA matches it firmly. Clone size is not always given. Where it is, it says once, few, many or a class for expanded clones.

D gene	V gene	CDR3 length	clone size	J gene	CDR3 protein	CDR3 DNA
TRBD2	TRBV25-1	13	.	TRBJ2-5	CASRTSGGETQYF	TGTGCCAGCAGGACTAGCGGGGGAGAGACCCAGTACTTC
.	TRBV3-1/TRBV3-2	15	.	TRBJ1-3	CASRDTLGSGNTIYF	TGTGCCAGCCGGGACACCCTCGGGTCCGGAAACACCATATATTTT
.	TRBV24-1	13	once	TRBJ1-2	CATSDRVGYGYTF	TGTGCCACCAGTGACAGGGTCGGCTATGGCTACACCTTC
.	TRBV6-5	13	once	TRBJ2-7	CASSSPSGYEQYF	TGTGCCAGCAGTTCCCCATCGGGCTACGAGCAGTACTTC
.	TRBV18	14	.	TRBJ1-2	CASSPLPGGDGYTF	TGTGCCAGCTCACCGTTGCCGGGGGGGGATGGCTACACCTTC
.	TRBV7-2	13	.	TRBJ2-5	CASSIAREETQYF	TGTGCCAGCAGCATAGCTCGGGAAGAGACCCAGTACTTC
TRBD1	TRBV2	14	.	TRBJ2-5	CASSERTGLETQYF	TGTGCCAGCAGTGAAAGGACAGGACTGGAGACCCAGTACTTC
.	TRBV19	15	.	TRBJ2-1	CASSTQLGAGNEQFF	TGTGCCAGTAGTACGCAACTAGGGGCGGGGAATGAGCAGTTCTTC
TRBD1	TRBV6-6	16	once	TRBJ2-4	CASSRDSMDTANIQYF	TGTGCCAGCAGCAGGGACAGTATGGATACCGCAAACATTCAGTACTTC
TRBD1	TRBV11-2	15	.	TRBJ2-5	CASSLERGGAETQYF	TGTGCCAGCAGCTTAGAGCGAGGGGGCGCAGAGACCCAGTACTTC
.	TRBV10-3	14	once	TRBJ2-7	CAISAVGSSYEQYF	TGTGCCATCAGTGCGGTAGGAAGCTCCTACGAGCAGTACTTC
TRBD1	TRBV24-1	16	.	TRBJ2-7	CATSDFPDRDPYEQYF	TGTGCCACCAGTGATTTCCCGGACAGGGACCCCTACGAGCAGTACTTC
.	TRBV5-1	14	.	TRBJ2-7	CASSGGGQTYEQYF	TGCGCCAGCAGCGGGGGCGGTCAAACCTACGAGCAGTACTTC
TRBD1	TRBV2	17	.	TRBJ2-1	CASSGPPGQGALNEQFF	TGTGCCAGCAGTGGCCCACCGGGACAGGGGGCGCTCAATGAGCAGTTCTTC
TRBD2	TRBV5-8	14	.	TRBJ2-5	CASSPGLAQETQYF	TGTGCCAGCAGCCCAGGACTAGCCCAAGAGACCCAGTACTTC
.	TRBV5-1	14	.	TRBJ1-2	CASSLGGVKNGYTF	TGCGCCAGCAGCTTGGGTGGGGTCAAGAATGGCTACACCTTC
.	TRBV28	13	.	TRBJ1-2	CASSFGVGNSYTF	TGTGCCAGCAGTTTCGGTGTGGGTAATAGCTACACCTTC
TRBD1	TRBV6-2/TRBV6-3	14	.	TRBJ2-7	CASSTGTGAYEQYF	TGTGCCAGCAGTACCGGGACAGGGGCCTACGAGCAGTACTTC
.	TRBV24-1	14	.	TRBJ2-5	CATSDDTGSDTQYF	TGTGCCACCAGTGATGACACGGGGTCGGATACCCAGTACTTC
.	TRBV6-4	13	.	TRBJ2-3	CAREVRRADTQYF	TGTGCCAGAGAAGTTCGCCGGGCAGATACGCAGTATTTT
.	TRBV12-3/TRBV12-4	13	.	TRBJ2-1	CASRPLPGTEQFF	TGTGCCAGCAGACCGCTTCCCGGCACTGAGCAGTTCTTC
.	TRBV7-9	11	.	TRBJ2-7	CASSVGPGLYF	TGTGCCAGCAGCGTTGGACCGGGACTCTACTTC
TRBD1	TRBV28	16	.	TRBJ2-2	CASSDGTGGLTGELFF	TGTGCCAGCAGTGACGGGACAGGGGGCCTGACCGGGGAGCTGTTTTTT
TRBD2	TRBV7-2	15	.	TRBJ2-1	CASRTQRDQVNEQFF	TGTGCCAGCAGGACCCAGCGGGACCAAGTCAATGAGCAGTTCTTC
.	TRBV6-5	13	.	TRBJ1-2	CASSYNGKERYTF	TGTGCCAGCAGTTACAACGGGAAGGAGCGCTACACCTTC
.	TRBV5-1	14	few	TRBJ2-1	CASSVGGSYNEQFF	TGCGCCAGCAGCGTGGGGGGCTCCTACAATGAGCAGTTCTTC